This T cell receptor beta chain appears in the sequencing data of a study of blood T cell repertoires in COVID-19 (dated by TCRdb to 2018 to 2021). Regarding the study in general: Samples from collaborators originated in the United States, Italy and Spain and spanned both the acute and convalescent phases of COVID-19. The prospective study material was composed of cDNA or gDNA derived from T cells, B-cell-depleted T cells, or PBMCs. Subjects who had been exposed to COVID-19, were actively infected with it, or had recovered from it provided the deeply sampled blood TCRbeta repertoires that made up the dataset. The repertoires were released in a freely available public database meant as a resource for research on the immune response to SARS-CoV-2. The samples were drawn from the first 160 participants of the ongoing ImmuneRACE study and from more than 1,000 subjects provided by 6 global collaborators. A de-identified subject ID, COVID-19 status, age in years and sex were almost always included in the sample metadata. Where available, HLA class I and class II types were taken from metadata supplied by the sample provider and were not determined by assay-based typing. Study-wide findings and limitations: The amount of clinical and demographic metadata varied by source and participant and was provided uncurated.

TCRbeta CDR3 regions were amplified from genomic DNA by means of the immunoSEQ Assay, a bias-controlled multiplex PCR. The authors' analysis ran thus. The number of nucleated cells in each sample was estimated from the amplification of reference gene primers within the assay. To quantify the absolute abundance of each unique TCRbeta CDR3 rearrangement, sequence reads were collapsed and filtered. For each sample, productive Simpson clonality was calculated by taking the square root of Simpson's diversity index across productive rearrangements. What TCRdb holds here is the immuneACCESS table cut down to in-frame rearrangements. Part of the clones is not present; checked against another copy, under half of the missing clones reflect an unresolved V gene, and the others are unexplained. V, J and clone size are those of that table, while D and trimming were read from the DNA. The sample table shows 350,000 to 550,000 clones, and 75% to 90% are seen once. 0.9% to 1.2% of the sample is held by the ten biggest clonotypes.

From the cysteine through the phenylalanine, the CDR3 covers 14 amino acids. Only the CDR3 DNA is retained, 42 bases long and in frame from the first base. In the germline V gene (reference sequence), CDR1 corresponds to SGHNT and CDR2 to YYREEE. V and J are trimmed by 1 base and 5 bases, and the gene matches miss 3 bases of the junction. Of note for this clone: The antigen this receptor binds is unknown. It has no much larger one-base neighbor in the sample; base qualities were not kept.

Participants in the prospective study were enrolled through a virtual design, were aged about 18 to 90 years, and lived in roughly 24 United States geographic areas. In the prospective study, cohorts were assigned on the basis of participant-reported clinical history obtained from a screening survey and a study questionnaire. ImmuneRACE Cohort 3 recovered participants were defined by two consecutive negative NP/OP PCR tests, healthcare professional clearance, or symptom resolution. In the prospective study, whole blood, serum and a nasopharyngeal or oropharyngeal swab were collected from each participant by mobile phlebotomists. Participants in the prospective study had the option to provide additional blood draws and questionnaires over a 2-month period. Before DNA extraction, prospective study blood samples were shipped either frozen or at room temperature.

Sequenced input: PBMCs or T cells enriched from blood (not recorded which). The V gene is TRBV5-4 and the J gene is TRBJ2-1; TRBD2 lines up with 7 middle nucleotides. The TCR originated in a young man who had recovered from COVID-19. The CDR3 amino acid sequence is: CASSLWLADNEQFF. The base sequence is TGTGCCAGCAGCTTGTGGCTAGCGGACAATGAGCAGTTCTTC.